This entry lists 10 T cell receptor beta chains sequenced from one sample in a study of immune evolution from preneoplasia to lung adenocarcinoma. Profiled with immunoSEQ multiplex PCR; TCRdb holds only in-frame clones, not every one. The repertoire holds a few thousand clones, with 84% as singletons. The sequenced sample consisted of FFPE normal lung tissue adjacent to the tumor. These receptors originate from a person aged 50-69 years with lung adenocarcinoma.

The rearrangement joins TRBV18 to TRBJ2-3; D might be TRBD1 or TRBD2, each matching 6 bases. The ends were cut back, 6 bases at V and 5 bases at J, with 15 bases in the middle. The CDR3 sequence is 14 residues long. Germline CDR1 reads KGHSH; CDR2 reads LQKENI. The CDR3 loop reads CASSPTGGGDTQYF. CDR3 bases: TGTGCCAGCTCCCCTACCGGAGGGGGAGATACGCAGTATTTT. The variable domain in full, with the rest retrieved from reference TRBV18 and TRBJ2-3, is NAGVMQNPRHLVRRRGQEARLRCSPMKGHSHVYWYRQLPEEGLKFMVYLQKENIIDESGMPKERFSAEFPKEGPSILRIQQVVRGDSAAYFCASSPTGGGDTQYFGPGTRLTVL.

This clone was seen just once. J is TRBJ2-3 and V is TRBV14, with D perhaps matching TRBD2 (5 bases). The CDR3 totals 17 residues. Per germline, CDR1 SGHDN and CDR2 FVKESK. V lost 3 bases to trimming and J lost 2 bases, with 18 bases between them. CDR3 protein: CASSHSDPEGFTDTQYF. DNA of the CDR3: TGTGCCAGCAGCCATTCGGACCCTGAGGGCTTCACAGATACGCAGTATTTT.

The chain links TRBV18 to TRBJ1-4; possibly TRBD1 for D (5 bases). Trimming took off 4 bases at V and 6 bases at J, with 15 bases between the two ends. The V gene's germline CDR1 is KGHSH and CDR2 LQKENI. CDR3 length: 15 amino acids. This CDR3 is CASSRTRDGYEKLFF. The DNA for the CDR3 is TGTGCCAGCTCACGAACCCGGGACGGTTATGAAAAACTGTTTTTT. Based on the CDR3 plus reference TRBV18 and TRBJ1-4, the full variable domain is NAGVMQNPRHLVRRRGQEARLRCSPMKGHSHVYWYRQLPEEGLKFMVYLQKENIIDESGMPKERFSAEFPKEGPSILRIQQVVRGDSAAYFCASSRTRDGYEKLFFGSGTQLSVL.

V is TRBV4-1 and J is TRBJ2-5, with 12 bases identical to TRBD1. Germline CDR1 and CDR2: MGHRA and YSYEKL. With 6 bases clipped from V and 4 bases from J, the junction kept 3 bases outside the gene matches. The CDR3 runs to 14 residues. CDR3 region: CASRGQGAGETQYF. The CDR3 coding sequence is TGCGCCAGCAGGGGACAGGGGGCTGGAGAGACCCAGTACTTC.

J is TRBJ2-7 and V is TRBV4-1; TRBD1 is a possible D gene (7 bases). CDR3 length equals 16 residues. V was cut by 0 bases and J by 5 bases, with 17 bases left in between. Germline V gene sequence: CDR1 MGHRA, CDR2 YSYEKL. The CDR3 nucleotides read TGCGCCAGCAGCCAAGAAGCCCGACAGGGCGGGGACGAGCAGTACTTC. This translates into CASSQEARQGGDEQYF.

This sequence joins TRBV5-6 and TRBJ1-2; D not resolved. The CDR3 extends over 14 amino acids. Germline CDR1 and CDR2: SGHDT and YYEEEE. V lost 1 base and J lost 6, with 13 bases in between. The CDR3: CASSLNRVEHGYTF. In DNA form, the CDR3 reads TGTGCCAGCAGCTTGAATCGGGTGGAACATGGCTACACCTTC.

The rearrangement uses TRBV7-2 and TRBJ2-7; D not certain. CDR1 is SGHTA, CDR2 FQGNSA, per germline. The CDR3 sequence is 15 residues long. V lost 5 bases, J lost 0 bases, and 14 bases lay in between. The CDR3 coding sequence is TGTGCCAGCAGCGAAGACATTGCGGCCTCCTACGAGCAGTACTTC. Translated, it gives CASSEDIAASYEQYF.

The V and J genes are TRBV5-1 and TRBJ2-5; TRBD2 matches at 10 bases. The CDR3 length is 17 residues. CDR1 is SGHRS, CDR2 YFSETQ, per germline. The trim removed 0 bases at V and 1 base at J, leaving 6 bases unmatched. The CDR3 nucleotides are TGCGCCAGCAGCTTGGGGAGCGGGGGGGTTCGCCAAGAGACCCAGTACTTC. Residues: CASSLGSGGVRQETQYF.

The rearrangement uses TRBV7-8 and TRBJ2-7; D call uncertain. The germline V gene has CDR1 SGHVS and CDR2 FQNEAQ. The CDR3 totals 14 residues. The ends were cut back, 5 bases at V and 5 bases at J, with 16 bases in the middle. CDR3 in DNA: TGTGCCAGCAGCCCAGGCCCCCTTTGGGACGAGCAGTACTTC. Protein product: CASSPGPLWDEQYF.

This sequence joins TRBV9 and TRBJ2-3, with 10 bases matching TRBD1. J was trimmed by 0 bases and V by 3 bases; bases with no gene match: 10. The CDR3 is 18 amino acids. In germline, CDR1 is SGDLS, CDR2 YYNGEE. Here the CDR3 DNA reads TGTGCCAGCAGCGCCGGGACAGGGGCCTTTGCTAGCACAGATACGCAGTATTTT. Translating gives CASSAGTGAFASTDTQYF.